The clone carrying this T cell receptor (beta chain) has at least ten counts. Its antigen is unknown. Time point: longitudinal time-point 2. CDR3 size: 17 residues. The V end was cut by 0 bases, the J end by 3 bases, with 15 bases between. Looked up from germline, CDR1 is SGHTA and CDR2 is FQGNSA. The data belong to a study of neurological immune-mediated disorders. Study findings and constraints: The level of TCR clonal expansion was highest in patients with HTLV-1-associated myelopathy and lowest in multiple sclerosis, where it fell below the level seen in healthy controls.

TCRdb recomputed calls from the 5' RACE reads with MiXCR, one row per CDR3 protein. This table holds about 80,000 distinct CDR3 sequences, over 4.5% found once. The clonotype originates from an older woman with multiple sclerosis. The specimen sequenced was PBMCs. This chain connects TRBV7-2 to TRBJ2-4; possibly TRBD1 for D (5 bases). The CDR3 spells CASSLARGAAGKNIQYF. For the CDR3, the DNA is TGTGCCAGCAGCTTAGCGCGTGGGGCAGCCGGCAAAAACATTCAGTACTTC.